Here is one T cell receptor (beta chain) with its context. These data are taken from a study of blood T cell repertoires in COVID-19. Overall study: In each case, the material was cDNA or gDNA derived from T cells, B-cell-depleted T cells, or PBMCs.

The CDR3 extends over 14 amino acids. The germline CDR1 and CDR2 sequences are SGHTA and FQGNSA. The V segment lost 5 bases and the J segment 5 bases; nucleotides outside the gene matches: 6. Clinical history reported by participants formed the basis on which cohorts were assigned. Resolution of symptoms, clearance, or two negative PCRs was present in recovered Cohort 3 donors. The assay was immunoSEQ multiplex PCR, and TCRdb's table has in-frame clones only and misses some. Among about 480,000 clones listed, more than 75% were seen once. This receptor was obtained from a woman aged 35 to 49 who had recovered from COVID-19. The chain combines TRBV7-2 with TRBJ2-1, with 7 bases identical to TRBD2. Sequenced sample: PBMCs or T cells enriched from blood (not recorded which). In DNA form, the CDR3 reads TGTGCCAGCAGCCTGACCGGGACTAACAATGAGCAGTTCTTC. Translated, it gives CASSLTGTNNEQFF.